This T cell receptor beta chain was documented in a study of blood T cell repertoires in COVID-19. Original handling: Amplification of reference gene primers provided the estimated nucleated cell counts. The data were produced by immunoSEQ multiplex PCR, yet TCRdb's version contains in-frame clones alone and is incomplete. The V and J calls and the clone size are those of that table, but D and trimming were determined from the DNA. In the table there are about 140,000 clones, over 75% of which are singletons. The germline CDR1 and CDR2 sequences are SGHAT and FQDESV (reference sequence). Trimming left V 6 bases short and J 1 base short, with 12 bases between. The CDR3 sequence is 14 residues long. This clone was detected a few times.

The J gene is TRBJ1-1, the V gene TRBV11-1; D ambiguous. This receptor was taken from a human donor in a cohort sampled during active COVID-19. The sample consisted of peripheral blood. In nucleotides, the CDR3 is TGTGCCAGCAGACCAACAGCTCCGAACACTGAAGCTTTCTTT. This codes for CASRPTAPNTEAFF.